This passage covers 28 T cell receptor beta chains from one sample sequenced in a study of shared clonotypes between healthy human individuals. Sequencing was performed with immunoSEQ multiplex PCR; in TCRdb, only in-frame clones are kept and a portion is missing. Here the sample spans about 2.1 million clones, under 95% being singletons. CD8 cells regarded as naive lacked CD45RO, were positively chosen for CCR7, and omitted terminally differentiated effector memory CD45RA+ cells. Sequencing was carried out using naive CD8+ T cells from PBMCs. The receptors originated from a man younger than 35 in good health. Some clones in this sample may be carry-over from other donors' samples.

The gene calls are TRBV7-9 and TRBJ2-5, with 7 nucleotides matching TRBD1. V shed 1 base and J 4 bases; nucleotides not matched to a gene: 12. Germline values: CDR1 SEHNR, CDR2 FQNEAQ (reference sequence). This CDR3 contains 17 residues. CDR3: CASSLGKGGIVGETQYF. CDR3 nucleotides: TGTGCCAGCAGCTTAGGGAAAGGGGGCATTGTGGGAGAGACCCAGTACTTC.

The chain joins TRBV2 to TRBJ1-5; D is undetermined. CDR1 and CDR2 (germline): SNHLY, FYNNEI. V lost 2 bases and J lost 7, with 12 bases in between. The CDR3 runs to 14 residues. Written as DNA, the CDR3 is TGTGCCAGCAGTGAACCGGTGTTTCGCCAGCCCCAGCATTTT. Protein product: CASSEPVFRQPQHF.

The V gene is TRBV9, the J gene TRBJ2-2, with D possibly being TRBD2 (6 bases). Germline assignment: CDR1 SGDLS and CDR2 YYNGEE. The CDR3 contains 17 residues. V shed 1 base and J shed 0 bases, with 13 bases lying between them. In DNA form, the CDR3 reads TGTGCCAGCAGCGTACCCGGGGGAAAACCGAACACCGGGGAGCTGTTTTTT. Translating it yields CASSVPGGKPNTGELFF.

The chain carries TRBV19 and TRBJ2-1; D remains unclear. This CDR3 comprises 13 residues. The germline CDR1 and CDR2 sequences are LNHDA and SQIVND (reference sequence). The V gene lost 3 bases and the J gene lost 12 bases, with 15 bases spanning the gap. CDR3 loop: CASSMGWLSWQFF. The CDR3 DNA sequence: TGTGCCAGTAGTATGGGCTGGCTCTCCTGGCAGTTCTTC.

CDR3 coding DNA: TGTGCCAGCAGTTCCCAAGGTTACGAGCAGTACTTC. Translation gives CASSSQGYEQYF. V usage is TRBV6-5 and J usage is TRBJ2-7; D unresolved. The CDR3 consists of 12 residues. Germline values: CDR1 MNHEY, CDR2 SVGAGI. V dropped 4 bases and J dropped 4 bases, with 8 bases sitting between them.

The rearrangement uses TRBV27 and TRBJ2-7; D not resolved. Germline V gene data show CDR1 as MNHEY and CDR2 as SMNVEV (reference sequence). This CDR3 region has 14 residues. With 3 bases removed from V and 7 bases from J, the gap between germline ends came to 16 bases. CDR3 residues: CASSFSADLGEQYF. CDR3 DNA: TGTGCCAGCAGTTTTTCGGCGGACCTCGGTGAGCAGTACTTC.

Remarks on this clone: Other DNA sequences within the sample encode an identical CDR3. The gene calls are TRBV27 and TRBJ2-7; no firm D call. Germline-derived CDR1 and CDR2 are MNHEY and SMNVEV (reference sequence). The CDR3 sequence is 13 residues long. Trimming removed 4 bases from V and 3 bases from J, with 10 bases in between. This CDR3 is CASSSRPIYEQYF. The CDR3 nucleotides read TGTGCCAGCAGTTCTCGACCCATCTACGAGCAGTACTTC.

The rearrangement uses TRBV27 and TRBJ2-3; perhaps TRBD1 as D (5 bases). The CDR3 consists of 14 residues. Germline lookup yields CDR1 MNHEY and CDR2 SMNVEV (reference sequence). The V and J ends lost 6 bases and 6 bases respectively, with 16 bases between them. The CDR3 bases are TGTGCCAGCAGCACTATCAGGGAAATCGATACGCAGTATTTT. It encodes CASSTIREIDTQYF.

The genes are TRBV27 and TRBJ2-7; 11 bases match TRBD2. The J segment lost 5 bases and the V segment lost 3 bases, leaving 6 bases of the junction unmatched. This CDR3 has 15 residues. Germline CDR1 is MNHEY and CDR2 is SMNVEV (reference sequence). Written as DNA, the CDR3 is TGTGCCAGCAGTTTTAGCGGGAGGGCCGGGAACGAGCAGTACTTC. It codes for CASSFSGRAGNEQYF.

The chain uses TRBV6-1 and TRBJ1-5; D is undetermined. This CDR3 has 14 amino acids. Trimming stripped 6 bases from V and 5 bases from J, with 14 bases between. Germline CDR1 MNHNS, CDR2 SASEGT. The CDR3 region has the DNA TGTGCCAGCAGAGATATTAATCCGGATCAGCCCCAGCATTTT. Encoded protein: CASRDINPDQPQHF.

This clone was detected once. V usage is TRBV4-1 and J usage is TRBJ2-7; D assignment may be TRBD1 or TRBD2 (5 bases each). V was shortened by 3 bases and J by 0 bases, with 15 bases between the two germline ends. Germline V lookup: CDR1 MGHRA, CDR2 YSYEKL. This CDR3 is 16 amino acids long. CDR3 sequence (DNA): TGCGCCAGCAGCCAGGGGCCTACCGGGACCTCCTACGAGCAGTACTTC. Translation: CASSQGPTGTSYEQYF.

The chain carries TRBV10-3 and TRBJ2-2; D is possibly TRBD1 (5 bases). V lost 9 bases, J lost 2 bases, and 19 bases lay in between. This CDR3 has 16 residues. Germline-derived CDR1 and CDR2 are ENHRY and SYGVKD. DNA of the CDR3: TGTGCCATAGGGGAAGGACATTTAGGAAACACCGGGGAGCTGTTTTTT. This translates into CAIGEGHLGNTGELFF.

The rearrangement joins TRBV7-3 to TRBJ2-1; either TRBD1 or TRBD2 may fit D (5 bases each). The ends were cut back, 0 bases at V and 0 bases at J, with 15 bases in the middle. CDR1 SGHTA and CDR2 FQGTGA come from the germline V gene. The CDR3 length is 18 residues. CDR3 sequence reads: CASSLTSTGLHSYNEQFF. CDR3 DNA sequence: TGTGCCAGCAGCTTAACGTCGACGGGGCTACACTCCTACAATGAGCAGTTCTTC.

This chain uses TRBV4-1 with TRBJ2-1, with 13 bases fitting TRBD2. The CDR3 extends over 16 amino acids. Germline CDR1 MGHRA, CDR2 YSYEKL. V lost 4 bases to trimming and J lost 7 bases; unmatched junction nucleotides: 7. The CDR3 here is CASSLTSGRAWNEQFF. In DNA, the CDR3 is TGCGCCAGCAGCCTAACTAGCGGGAGGGCATGGAATGAGCAGTTCTTC.

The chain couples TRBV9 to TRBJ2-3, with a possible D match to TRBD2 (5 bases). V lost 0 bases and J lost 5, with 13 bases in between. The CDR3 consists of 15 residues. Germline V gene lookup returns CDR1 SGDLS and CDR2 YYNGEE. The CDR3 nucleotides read TGTGCCAGCAGCGTAGGAGACTCCCGGGGAGATACGCAGTATTTT. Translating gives CASSVGDSRGDTQYF.

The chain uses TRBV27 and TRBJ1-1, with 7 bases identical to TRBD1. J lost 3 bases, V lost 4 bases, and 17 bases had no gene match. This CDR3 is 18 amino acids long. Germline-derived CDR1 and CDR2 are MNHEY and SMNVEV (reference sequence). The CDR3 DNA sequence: TGTGCCAGCAGTTCCTACTACACAGGGGAAGAAGGTGACACTGAAGCTTTCTTT. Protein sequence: CASSSYYTGEEGDTEAFF.

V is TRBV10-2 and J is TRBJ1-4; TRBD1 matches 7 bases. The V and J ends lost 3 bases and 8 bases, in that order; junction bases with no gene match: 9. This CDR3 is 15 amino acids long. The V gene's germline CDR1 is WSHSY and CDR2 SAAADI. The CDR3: CASSDLEGGQEKLFF. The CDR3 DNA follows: TGCGCCAGCAGTGACCTCGAAGGGGGACAGGAAAAACTGTTTTTT.

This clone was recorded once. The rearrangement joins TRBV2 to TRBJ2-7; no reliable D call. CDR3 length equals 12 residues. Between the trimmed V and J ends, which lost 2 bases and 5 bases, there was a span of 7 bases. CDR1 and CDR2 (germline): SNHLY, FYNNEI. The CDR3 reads CASSETADEQYF. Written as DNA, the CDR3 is TGTGCCAGCAGTGAAACGGCGGACGAGCAGTACTTC.

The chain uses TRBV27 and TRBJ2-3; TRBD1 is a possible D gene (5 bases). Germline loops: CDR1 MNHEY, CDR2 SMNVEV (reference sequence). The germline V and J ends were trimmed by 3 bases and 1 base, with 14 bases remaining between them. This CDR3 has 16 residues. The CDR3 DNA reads TGTGCCAGCAGTTTGGATCCGGAAGGGGGCACAGATACGCAGTATTTT. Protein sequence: CASSLDPEGGTDTQYF.

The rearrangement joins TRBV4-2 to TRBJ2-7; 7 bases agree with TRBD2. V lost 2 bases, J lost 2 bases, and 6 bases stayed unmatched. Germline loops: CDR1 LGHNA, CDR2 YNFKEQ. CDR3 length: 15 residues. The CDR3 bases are TGTGCCAGCAGCCAACGGCCAGCGGGAACCTACGAGCAGTACTTC. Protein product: CASSQRPAGTYEQYF.

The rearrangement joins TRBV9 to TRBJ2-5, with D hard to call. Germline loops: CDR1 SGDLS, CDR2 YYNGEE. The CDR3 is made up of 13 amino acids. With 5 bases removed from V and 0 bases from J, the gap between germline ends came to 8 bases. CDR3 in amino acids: CASSLGYQETQYF. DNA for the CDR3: TGTGCCAGCAGTTTGGGGTACCAAGAGACCCAGTACTTC.

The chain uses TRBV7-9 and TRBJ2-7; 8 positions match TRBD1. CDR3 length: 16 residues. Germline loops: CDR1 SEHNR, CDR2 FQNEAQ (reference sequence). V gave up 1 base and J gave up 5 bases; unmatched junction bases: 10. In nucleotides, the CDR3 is TGTGCCAGCAGCTTAGACGCCGGGACAGGAGGCAACGAGCAGTACTTC. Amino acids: CASSLDAGTGGNEQYF.

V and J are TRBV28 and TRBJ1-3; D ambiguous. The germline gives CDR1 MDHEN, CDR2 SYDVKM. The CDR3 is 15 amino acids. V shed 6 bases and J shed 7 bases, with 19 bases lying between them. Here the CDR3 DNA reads TGTGCCAGCAGCTGGACGAGGGAAGACGGGAACACCATATATTTT. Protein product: CASSWTREDGNTIYF.

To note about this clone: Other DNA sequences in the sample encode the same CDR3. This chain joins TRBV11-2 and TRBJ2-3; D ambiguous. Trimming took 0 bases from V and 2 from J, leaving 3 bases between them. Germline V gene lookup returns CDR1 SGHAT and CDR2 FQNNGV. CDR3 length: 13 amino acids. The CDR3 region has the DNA TGTGCCAGCAGCTTAGAAGTCACAGATACGCAGTATTTT. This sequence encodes CASSLEVTDTQYF.

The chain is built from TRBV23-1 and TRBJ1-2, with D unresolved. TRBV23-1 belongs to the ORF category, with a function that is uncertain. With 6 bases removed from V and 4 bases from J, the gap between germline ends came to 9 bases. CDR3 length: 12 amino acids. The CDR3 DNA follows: TGCGCCAGCAGGACAATCCCCTATGGCTACACCTTC. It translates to CASRTIPYGYTF.

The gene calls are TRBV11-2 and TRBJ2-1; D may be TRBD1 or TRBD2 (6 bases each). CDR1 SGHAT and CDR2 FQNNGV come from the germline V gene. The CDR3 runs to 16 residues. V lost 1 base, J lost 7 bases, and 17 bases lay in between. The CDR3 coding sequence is TGTGCCAGCAGCTTAGGCGGGACATCCTACTTTAATGAGCAGTTCTTC. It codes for CASSLGGTSYFNEQFF. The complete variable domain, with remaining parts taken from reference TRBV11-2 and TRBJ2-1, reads EAGVAQSPRYKIIEKRQSVAFWCNPISGHATLYWYQQILGQGPKLLIQFQNNGVVDDSQLPKDRFSAERLKGVDSTLKIQPAKLEDSAVYLCASSLGGTSYFNEQFFGPGTRLTVL.

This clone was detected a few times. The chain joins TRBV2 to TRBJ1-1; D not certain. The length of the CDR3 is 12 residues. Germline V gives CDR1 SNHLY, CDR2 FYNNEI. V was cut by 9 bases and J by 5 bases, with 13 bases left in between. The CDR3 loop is CASCWVWTEAFF. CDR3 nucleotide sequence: TGTGCCAGTTGCTGGGTTTGGACTGAAGCTTTCTTT.

The CDR3 bases are TGTGCCAGCAGCTTAGGTGACCGCTTGAACTATGGCTACACCTTC. Its translation: CASSLGDRLNYGYTF. The rearrangement uses TRBV7-9 and TRBJ1-2; D is ambiguous. The V gene's germline CDR1 is SEHNR and CDR2 FQNEAQ (reference sequence). The CDR3 runs to 15 residues. V dropped 1 base and J dropped 2 bases, with 11 bases sitting between them.